Listed below are T cell receptor beta chains from one sample, sequenced in a study of T cell changes during pregnancy in multiple sclerosis. The protocol was immunoSEQ multiplex PCR, while the TCRdb copy is restricted to in-frame clones and leaves out a portion. The table lists tens of thousands of clones, less than 95% of them singletons. Specimen: CD8+ T cells from peripheral blood mononuclear cells, collected after pregnancy. The source is a female donor with multiple sclerosis, enrolled in a pregnancy study. CDR3s include the opening cysteine and the closing phenylalanine or tryptophan. Fields, in order: CDR3 length, J gene, V gene, CDR3 protein.

>16|TRBJ2-3|TRBV6-5
CASSYSEQLSTDTQYF
>17|TRBJ1-1|TRBV6-1
CASSEFGTAKMNTEAFF
>14|TRBJ2-7|TRBV7-8
CASSPRGRFYEQYF
>12|TRBJ1-1|TRBV29-1
CSVPEGMGEAFF
>17|TRBJ1-2|TRBV28
CASSLNVWGDGGYGYTF
>17|TRBJ2-1|TRBV29-1
CSVVGFSGSRSYNEQFF
>14|TRBJ2-4|TRBV14
CASSQTGGENIQYF
>16|TRBJ2-4|TRBV28
CASSLGTGVRKNIQYF
>12|TRBJ2-7|TRBV27
CASSFGGSEQYF
>14|TRBJ2-2|TRBV30
CAWTRTGTTGELFF
>18|TRBJ2-5|TRBV7-4
CASSLRYRDRGNQETQYF
>12|TRBJ2-1|TRBV19
CASHSGSSEQFF
>17|TRBJ2-7|TRBV7-9
CASSPLGGLAGAYEQYF
>13|TRBJ2-3|TRBV6-6
CASSLQSTDTQYF
>14|TRBJ2-7|TRBV9
CASSLGLGAYEQYF
>17|TRBJ2-2|TRBV30
CAWSARTGQGNTGELFF
>16|TRBJ1-1|TRBV12-5
CASGLDGTGLNTEAFF
>14|TRBJ2-7|TRBV9
CASSDGTLDYEQYF
>16|TRBJ2-1|TRBV6-5
CASSYSRLAGDNEQFF
>14|TRBJ2-7|TRBV9
CASSVAQGAYEQYF
>14|TRBJ2-1|TRBV27
CASSGLAGGFEQFF
>15|TRBJ2-7|TRBV5-4
CASSFLAGAPFEQYF
>11|TRBJ2-7|TRBV19
CASSLQDEQYF
>13|TRBJ2-7|TRBV27
CASSDRATYEQYF
>16|TRBJ2-1|TRBV4-3
CASSQGSGSFGNEQFF
>15|TRBJ2-1|TRBV9
CASSVGSSGIREQFF
>13|TRBJ2-1|TRBV21-1
CASGAGGRDEQFF
>13|TRBJ1-2|TRBV19
CASSLGQFYGYTF
>14|TRBJ2-7|TRBV29-1
CSVSGAGKVNEQYF
>13|TRBJ2-5|TRBV14
CASSRWAGETQYF
>18|TRBJ1-2|TRBV21-1
CASSKGRGSWGSNYGYTF
>17|TRBJ2-5|TRBV11-3
CASSSGESLAGQETQYF
>13|TRBJ2-1|TRBV2
CASNRVVGNEQFF
>13|TRBJ1-1|TRBV19
CATQQGLNTEAFF
>15|TRBJ2-7|TRBV9
CASSVDGGSSYEQYF
>15|TRBJ2-2|TRBV5-4
CASSLNLVRTGELFF
>16|TRBJ2-1|TRBV30
CAWSDPRGRGYNEQFF
>18|TRBJ2-1|TRBV4-3
CASSQDHTSGTSYNEQFF
>11|TRBJ1-1|TRBV2
CASSEALEAFF
>14|TRBJ2-2|TRBV30
CAWNAGSNTGELFF
>20|TRBJ2-1|TRBV15
CATSRVQRESFRSSYNEQFF
>14|TRBJ2-7|TRBV27
CASSFGLAMDEQYF
>15|TRBJ2-7|TRBV28
CASSQDRHAYYEQYF
>16|TRBJ1-2|TRBV19
CASSGPGTPSLYGYTF
>15|TRBJ2-3|TRBV27
CASSLVAGSTDTQYF
>15|TRBJ1-4|TRBV2
CASSEEPGGDEKLFF
>16|TRBJ2-1|TRBV28
CASSFGGLAGYNEQFF
>15|TRBJ2-2|TRBV27
CATRPGQRNTGELFF
>15|TRBJ2-2|TRBV11-3
CASSSAGGPGGELFF
>15|TRBJ2-7|TRBV7-8
CASSLDRGLGYEQYF
>17|TRBJ2-4|TRBV28
CAISQGAHNLAKNIQYF
>15|TRBJ1-2|TRBV21-1
CASSKYSRAGSGYTF
>17|TRBJ2-3|TRBV5-1
CASSLAGAGEVTDTQYF
>16|TRBJ1-1|TRBV5-1
CASTLHSQGARGEAFF
>16|TRBJ2-3|TRBV27
CASSPRGGRALDTQYF
>13|TRBJ2-2|TRBV28
CASMVQNTGELFF
>15|TRBJ2-7|TRBV4-1
CASSHELAGGYEQYF